These T cell receptor beta chains were read from a single sample in a study of blood T cells in healthy people across ages. TCRdb reprocessed the 5' RACE reads with MiXCR, giving one entry per CDR3 protein. The sample consists of roughly 1,000,000 distinct CDR3 sequences, around 25% of them appearing once. A further study also used this sample, focusing on T cells of mothers and their children.

The sequencing input was blood. The receptor set was obtained from a girl aged 2-9 years in good health. Each CDR3 is given without its conserved first and last residue. The D gene is left open where the match is weak. The size of a clone is reported for some rows only, either as once, few or many, or as a class for expanded clones.

few TRBD1 TRBV12-3/TRBV12-4 ASSQTGGPGEKLF
. . TRBV29-1 SVEAGQSLYNEQF
. . TRBV28 ASSLGAVTEAF
. . TRBV7-9 ASSPYEGAQY
. . TRBV2 ASSESVDGTQY
few . TRBV13 ASSKESRDTQY
few . TRBV7-9 ASSLMEEKLF
many TRBD2 TRBV14 ASSRTSGSNEQF
. . TRBV5-1 ASSLAGVHTDTQY
few . TRBV9 ASSVRGTGIDEQY
. . TRBV24-1 ATSDLPRAGQSYEQY
. TRBD2 TRBV12-3/TRBV12-4 ASSWANSAGGSSEEQF
few . TRBV27 ASSPRLRGEKLF
few . TRBV10-3 AISDFTVGSVEQY
few TRBD1 TRBV7-9 ASSTGAGELF
few . TRBV29-1 SVVGDRDEKLF
few TRBD2 TRBV20-1 SAPGTSGYEQY
. . TRBV29-1 SVAHRLGYEQY
few . TRBV24-1 ATMGKTGANVLT
few . TRBV12-3/TRBV12-4 ASSQRDKGYGYT
. . TRBV10-2 ASKGVQGVSETQY
. . TRBV4-1 ASSQGRDPGYEQY
. TRBD2 TRBV7-3 ASSTSGGDTQY
. . TRBV15 ATSRGGVTEAF
many TRBD1 TRBV12-3/TRBV12-4 ASSPTGVNEKLF
. . TRBV7-2 ASSYRFAENSPLH
few TRBD2 TRBV29-1 SVELAGFRETQY
few . TRBV7-2 ASSFETGGGGEQY
few . TRBV6-1 ASSDLATDTQY
few TRBD1 TRBV4-1 ASSQTGLADTQY
few . TRBV4-3 ASSQGIQKTQY
few . TRBV6-6 ASRESLNTEAF
. . TRBV3-1 ASSQEADRRTGELF
. . TRBV29-1 SVGALRSDTDTQY
. TRBD1 TRBV28 ASSFVRGSQLQANYGYT
many TRBD2 TRBV6-1 ATSGGEMYNEQF
. . TRBV28 ASSPPQGQPQH
. TRBD1 TRBV5-4 ASSLTGTGVNEQF
. . TRBV4-2 ASSWGADRSYGYT